The 14 T cell receptor beta chains given below trace back to one sample, sequenced in a study of cytomegalovirus exposure and HLA in healthy donors. Vbeta (60) and Jbeta (13) primers were used in the PCR. Profiling relied on immunoSEQ multiplex PCR, and the TCRdb table lists in-frame clones only, not all of them. The sample contains approximately 100,000 clones, around 84% of which appear only once. The specimen was PBMCs. These receptor sequences come from a man aged 40-49 years in good health and CMV-seropositive.

The chain has TRBV28 and TRBJ2-1, with D unclear. V lost 5 bases to trimming and J lost 0 bases, with 11 bases between them. Germline V gene lookup returns CDR1 MDHEN and CDR2 SYDVKM. CDR3 length: 15 residues. CDR3 amino acids: CASSPLARSYNEQFF. Here the CDR3 DNA reads TGTGCCAGCAGTCCCCTTGCGCGCTCCTACAATGAGCAGTTCTTC.

The chain recombines TRBV5-3 with TRBJ2-4; possibly TRBD2 for D (6 bases). Being an ORF, TRBV5-3 has a function that is uncertain. V lost 6 bases and J lost 0, with 10 bases in between. The CDR3 is made up of 14 amino acids. The CDR3 bases are TGTGCCAGAAAGGGAGGTTTAGCCAAAAACATTCAGTACTTC. This encodes CARKGGLAKNIQYF.

In the case of this clone: A read error may produce the germline difference seen at one junction end. The rearrangement links TRBV6-1 to TRBJ2-3; 12 positions agree with TRBD1. The CDR3 runs 18 residues. Looked up from germline, CDR1 is MNHNS and CDR2 is SASEGT. For the CDR3, the DNA is TGTGTCAGCAGTGAAATAATTCGGGACAGGGGGCGTAGGGATACGCAGTATTTT. Amino acids: CVSSEIIRDRGRRDTQYF.

This chain links TRBV28 with TRBJ2-7; perhaps TRBD1 as D (5 bases). This CDR3 comprises 13 residues. Trimming took off 3 bases at V and 2 bases at J, with 8 bases between the two ends. The germline CDR1 and CDR2 sequences are MDHEN and SYDVKM. The CDR3 loop reads CASSLGPPYEQYF. In DNA, the CDR3 is TGTGCCAGCAGTTTGGGGCCCCCCTACGAGCAGTACTTC.

The chain recombines TRBV7-2 with TRBJ2-3; 7 nucleotides align to TRBD2. After removal of 5 bases from V and 5 bases from J, the junction contained 7 bases not matched to a gene. Germline CDR1 SGHTA, CDR2 FQGNSA. The CDR3 contains 14 residues. CDR3 nucleotide sequence: TGTGCCAGCAGCCCACTAGCGAGGCTAGATACGCAGTATTTT. This translates into CASSPLARLDTQYF.

V usage is TRBV28 and J usage is TRBJ2-2, with 11 positions matching TRBD1. This CDR3 spans 16 amino acids. After removal of 6 bases from V and 4 bases from J, the junction contained 7 bases not matched to a gene. CDR1 is MDHEN and CDR2 is SYDVKM in the germline V gene. CDR3 bases: TGTGCCAGCAGACCGACCGGGACAGGGGGCACCGGGGAGCTGTTTTTT. It translates to CASRPTGTGGTGELFF.

The V call is TRBV27, the J call TRBJ2-1, with 9 bases lining up with TRBD1. The V gene end was trimmed by 6 bases and the J gene end by 0 bases; junction bases not matched to a gene: 12. The CDR3 runs 18 residues. CDR1 is MNHEY and CDR2 is SMNVEV in the germline V gene (reference sequence). The CDR3, as DNA: TGTGCCAGCAGGGTGGGGACAGGGCTACGAAGCTCCTACAATGAGCAGTTCTTC. It specifies CASRVGTGLRSSYNEQFF.

This chain links TRBV18 with TRBJ2-3, with 9 bases that match TRBD2. This CDR3 region has 15 residues. Unmatched junction bases numbered 6, after V lost 3 bases and J lost 5 bases. In germline, CDR1 is KGHSH, CDR2 LQKENI. The CDR3 DNA sequence: TGTGCCAGCTCACCCCCCAATAGCGGGGGAGATACGCAGTATTTT. Protein: CASSPPNSGGDTQYF.

This clone occurred a few times. This rearrangement joins TRBV27 to TRBJ2-5; 7 nucleotides align to TRBD1. Trimming cost V 3 bases and J 2 bases; bases outside gene matches: 3. This CDR3 region has 14 residues. CDR1 is MNHEY and CDR2 is SMNVEV in the germline V gene (reference sequence). The CDR3 DNA follows: TGTGCCAGCAGTTTTGACAGGGTACAAGAGACCCAGTACTTC. Translating it yields CASSFDRVQETQYF.

This chain links TRBV30 with TRBJ2-1; 15 bases map to TRBD2. The CDR3 runs to 16 residues. Germline CDR1 is GTSNPN and CDR2 is SVGIG (reference sequence). V was clipped by 1 base and J by 10 bases; unmatched bases: 8. In nucleotides, the CDR3 is TGTGCCTGGAGTGCAGGACTAGCGGGGGGGCCGGGCGAGCAGTTCTTC. As protein: CAWSAGLAGGPGEQFF.

This sequence joins TRBV7-9 and TRBJ2-5; 12 bases are shared with TRBD2. The junction had 7 bases not matched to a gene; V was cut back by 0 bases and J by 5 bases. This CDR3 contains 17 residues. In germline, CDR1 is SEHNR, CDR2 FQNEAQ (reference sequence). DNA of the CDR3: TGTGCCAGCAGCTTAGCTTCTAGCGGGAGGGCCGCGGAGACCCAGTACTTC. Protein: CASSLASSGRAAETQYF. Looking up the rest from reference TRBV7-9 and TRBJ2-5 gives the full variable domain: DTGVSQNPRHKITKRGQNVTFRCDPISEHNRLYWYRQTLGQGPEFLTYFQNEAQLEKSRLLSDRFSAERPKGSFSTLEIQRTEQGDSAMYLCASSLASSGRAAETQYFGPGTRLLVL.

This clone appeared a single time. V and J are TRBV19 and TRBJ1-5, with unresolved D. Trimming took 7 bases from V and 0 from J, leaving 13 bases between them. The germline CDR1 and CDR2 sequences are LNHDA and SQIVND (reference sequence). The CDR3 sequence is 15 residues long. The CDR3 DNA reads as TGTGCCAGTAAGGAAGGAGCTTATAGCAATCAGCCCCAGCATTTT. It specifies CASKEGAYSNQPQHF.

The chain carries TRBV4-2 and TRBJ2-1; tentative D call: TRBD2 (5 bases). The CDR3 is 15 amino acids. With 0 bases removed from V and 5 bases from J, the gap between germline ends came to 11 bases. CDR1 is LGHNA and CDR2 is YNFKEQ in the germline V gene. In nucleotides, the CDR3 is TGTGCCAGCAGCCAAGATCCCGGGGTCAACAATGAGCAGTTCTTC. This sequence encodes CASSQDPGVNNEQFF.

This clone was seen once. V usage is TRBV15 and J usage is TRBJ1-2, with D possibly being TRBD1 (5 bases). The CDR3 is 14 amino acids. Germline values: CDR1 LNHNV, CDR2 YYDKDF (reference sequence). Trimming took 0 bases from V and 8 from J, leaving 13 bases between them. The CDR3 protein is CATSRDGVRQGYTF. The DNA of the CDR3 is TGTGCCACCAGCAGAGATGGGGTTCGACAGGGCTACACCTTC.